This TCR beta chain emerged from a study of radiotherapy plus CTLA-4 blockade in lung cancer. V lost 4 bases, J lost 0 bases, and 14 bases lay in between. The CDR3 consists of 16 residues. Germline CDR1 and CDR2: SGHRS and YFSETQ. The protocol was immunoSEQ multiplex PCR, while the TCRdb copy is restricted to in-frame clones and leaves out a portion. Among nearly 95,000 clones listed, around 83% were seen once. The TCR was taken from a human donor with non-small cell lung cancer that progressed on radiotherapy plus ipilimumab. Sequences were derived from peripheral blood, sampled from a patient treated with radiotherapy plus ipilimumab. The chain is built from TRBV5-1 and TRBJ1-3; D remains unclear. The CDR3 DNA follows: TGCGCCAGCAGCCCCGGACGGAGCGGCTCTGGAAACACCATATATTTT. It is translated as CASSPGRSGSGNTIYF.